Sequencing of this TCR beta chain was carried out in a study of human T cells and chemical hapten exposure. On this clonotype itself: The antigen is undetermined.

The CDR3 contains 14 residues. V lost 6 bases, J lost 3 bases, and 9 bases lay in between. Broader study findings: The count of PT1 expanded TCRs correlated positively with patch test score. TCRs above 1 in 1000 frequency stayed constant with DPC sensitization.

Each CDR3 protein is one row after TCRdb ran MiXCR on the RACE reads. The sample lists roughly 200,000 distinct CDR3 sequences; around a quarter were seen once. The sample's time point: patch test 3, about 24 weeks after DPC sensitization. Treatment noted: therapeutic diphenylcyclopropenone sensitization with weekly scalp DPC. This TCR was recovered from a woman aged 40 to 50 with alopecia areata. Some clones in this sample may be carry-over from other donors' samples. The chain uses TRBV12-3 or TRBV12-4 and TRBJ1-6; D is undetermined. Specimen: whole blood, collected in connection with sensitization to the hapten diphenylcyclopropenone (DPC). Written as DNA, the CDR3 is TGTGCCAGCAGGCCGGGAGACTATAATTCACCCCTCCACTTT. Translated, it gives CASRPGDYNSPLHF.